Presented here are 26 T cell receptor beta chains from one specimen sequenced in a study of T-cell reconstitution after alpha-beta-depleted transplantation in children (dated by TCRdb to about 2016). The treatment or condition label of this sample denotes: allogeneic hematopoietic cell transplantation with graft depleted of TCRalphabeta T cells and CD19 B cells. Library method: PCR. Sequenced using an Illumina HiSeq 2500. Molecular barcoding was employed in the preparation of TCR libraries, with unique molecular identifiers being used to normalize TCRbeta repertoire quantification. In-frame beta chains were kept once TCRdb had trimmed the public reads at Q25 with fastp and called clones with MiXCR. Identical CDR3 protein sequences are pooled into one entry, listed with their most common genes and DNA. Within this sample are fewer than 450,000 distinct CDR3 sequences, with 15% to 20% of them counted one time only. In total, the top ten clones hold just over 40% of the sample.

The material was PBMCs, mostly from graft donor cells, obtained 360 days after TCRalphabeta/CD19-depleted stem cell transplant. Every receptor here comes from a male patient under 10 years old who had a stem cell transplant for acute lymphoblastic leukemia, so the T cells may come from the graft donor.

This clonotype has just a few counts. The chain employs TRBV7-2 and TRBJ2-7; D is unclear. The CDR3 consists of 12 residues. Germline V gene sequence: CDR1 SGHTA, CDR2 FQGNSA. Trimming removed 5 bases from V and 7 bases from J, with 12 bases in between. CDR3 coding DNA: TGTGCCAGCAGCCTCATTGGACCGGAGCAGTACTTC. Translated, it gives CASSLIGPEQYF.

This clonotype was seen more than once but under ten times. The CDR3 DNA follows: TGTGCCAGCAGACCCCTCAGGGGCGCGTCCTATGGCTACACCTTC. This sequence encodes CASRPLRGASYGYTF. The chain joins TRBV11-2 to TRBJ1-2; possible D gene TRBD1, 6 bases. Germline loops: CDR1 SGHAT, CDR2 FQNNGV. The V and J ends lost 6 bases and 4 bases respectively, with 18 bases between them. There are 15 residues in the CDR3.

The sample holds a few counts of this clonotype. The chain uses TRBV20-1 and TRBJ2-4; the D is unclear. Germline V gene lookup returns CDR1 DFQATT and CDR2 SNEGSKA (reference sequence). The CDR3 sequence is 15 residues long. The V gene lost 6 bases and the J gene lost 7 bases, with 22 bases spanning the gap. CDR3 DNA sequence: TGCAGTGCCAAACACCCACCCATACTAAGTAACATTCAGTACTTC. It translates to CSAKHPPILSNIQYF.

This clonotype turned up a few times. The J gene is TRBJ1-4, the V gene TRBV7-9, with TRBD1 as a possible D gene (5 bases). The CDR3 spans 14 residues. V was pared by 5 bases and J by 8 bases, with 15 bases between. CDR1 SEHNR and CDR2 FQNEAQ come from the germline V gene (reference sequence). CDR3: CASSPYRDLEKLFF. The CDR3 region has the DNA TGTGCCAGCAGCCCATACCGGGACCTGGAAAAACTGTTTTTT.

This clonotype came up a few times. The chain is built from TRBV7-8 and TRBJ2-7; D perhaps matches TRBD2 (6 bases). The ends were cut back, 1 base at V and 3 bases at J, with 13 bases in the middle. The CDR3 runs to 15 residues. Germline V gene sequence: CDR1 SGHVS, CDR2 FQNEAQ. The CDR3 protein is CASSLEPGANYEQYF. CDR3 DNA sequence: TGTGCCAGCAGCTTAGAACCGGGAGCGAACTACGAGCAGTACTTC.

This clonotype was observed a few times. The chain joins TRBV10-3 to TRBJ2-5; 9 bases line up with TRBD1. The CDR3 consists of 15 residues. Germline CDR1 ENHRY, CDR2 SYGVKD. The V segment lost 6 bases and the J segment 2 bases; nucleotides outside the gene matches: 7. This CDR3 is CAIRPGTGFQETQYF. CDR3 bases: TGTGCCATCAGACCCGGGACAGGGTTTCAAGAGACCCAGTACTTC.

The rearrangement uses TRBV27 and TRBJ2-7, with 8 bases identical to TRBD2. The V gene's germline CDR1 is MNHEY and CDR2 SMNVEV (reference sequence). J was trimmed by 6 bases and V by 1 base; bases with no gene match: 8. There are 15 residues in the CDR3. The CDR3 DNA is TGTGCCAGCAGTTTATACGGGGGGGATGTCGCCGAGCAGTACTTC. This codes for CASSLYGGDVAEQYF.

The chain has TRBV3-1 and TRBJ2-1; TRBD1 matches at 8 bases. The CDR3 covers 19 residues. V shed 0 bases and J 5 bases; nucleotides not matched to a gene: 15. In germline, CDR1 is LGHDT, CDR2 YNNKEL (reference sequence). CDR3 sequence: CASSQEFYKRGTGDNEQFF. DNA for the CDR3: TGTGCCAGCAGCCAAGAATTCTACAAACGCGGGACAGGAGACAATGAGCAGTTCTTC.

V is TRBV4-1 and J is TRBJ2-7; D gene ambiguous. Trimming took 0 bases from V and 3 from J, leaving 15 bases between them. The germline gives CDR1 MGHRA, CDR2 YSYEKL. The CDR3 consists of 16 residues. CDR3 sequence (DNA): TGCGCCAGCAGCCAAGATCATGATGCGCTAGTCTACGAGCAGTACTTC. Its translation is CASSQDHDALVYEQYF.

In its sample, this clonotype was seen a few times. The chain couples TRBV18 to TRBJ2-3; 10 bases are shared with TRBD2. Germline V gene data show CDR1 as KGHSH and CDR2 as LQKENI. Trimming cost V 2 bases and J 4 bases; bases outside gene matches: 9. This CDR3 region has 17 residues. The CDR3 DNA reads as TGTGCCAGCTCACCAACTCTACTAGCGGGAAGAGCAGATACGCAGTATTTT. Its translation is CASSPTLLAGRADTQYF.

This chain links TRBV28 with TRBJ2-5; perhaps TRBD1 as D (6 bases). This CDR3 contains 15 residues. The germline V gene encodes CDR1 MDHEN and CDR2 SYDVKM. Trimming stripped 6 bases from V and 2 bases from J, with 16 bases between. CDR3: CASSIQGRLQETQYF. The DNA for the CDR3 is TGTGCCAGCAGCATACAGGGACGCTTACAAGAGACCCAGTACTTC.

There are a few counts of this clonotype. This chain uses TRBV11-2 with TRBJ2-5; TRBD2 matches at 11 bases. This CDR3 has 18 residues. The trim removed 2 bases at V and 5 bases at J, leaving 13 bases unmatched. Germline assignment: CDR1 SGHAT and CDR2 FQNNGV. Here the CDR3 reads CASSLIWGSGRERETQYF. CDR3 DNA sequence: TGTGCCAGCAGCTTAATCTGGGGTAGCGGGAGGGAGCGGGAGACCCAGTACTTC.

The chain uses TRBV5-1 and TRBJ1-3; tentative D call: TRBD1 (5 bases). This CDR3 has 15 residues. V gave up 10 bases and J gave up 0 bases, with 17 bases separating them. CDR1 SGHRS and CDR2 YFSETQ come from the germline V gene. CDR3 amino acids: CASADIQSSGNTIYF. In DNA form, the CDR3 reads TGCGCCTCCGCGGACATTCAGAGCTCTGGAAACACCATATATTTT.

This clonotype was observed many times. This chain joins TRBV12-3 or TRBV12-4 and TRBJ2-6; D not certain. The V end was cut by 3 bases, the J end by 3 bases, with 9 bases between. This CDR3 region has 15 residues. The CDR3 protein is CASSFWAFGANVLTF. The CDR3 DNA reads TGTGCCAGCAGTTTTTGGGCCTTTGGGGCCAACGTCCTGACTTTC.

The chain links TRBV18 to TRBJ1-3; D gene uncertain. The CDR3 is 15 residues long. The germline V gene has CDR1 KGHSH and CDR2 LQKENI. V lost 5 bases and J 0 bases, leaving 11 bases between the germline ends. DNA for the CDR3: TGTGCCAGCTCATCCACAGAGAGCTCTGGAAACACCATATATTTT. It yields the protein CASSSTESSGNTIYF.

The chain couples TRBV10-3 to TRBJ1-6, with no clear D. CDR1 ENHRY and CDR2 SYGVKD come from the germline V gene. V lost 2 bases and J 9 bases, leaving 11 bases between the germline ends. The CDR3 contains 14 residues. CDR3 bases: TGTGCCATCAGTGAGGAGGGCAGTCGTTCACCCCTCCACTTT. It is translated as CAISEEGSRSPLHF.

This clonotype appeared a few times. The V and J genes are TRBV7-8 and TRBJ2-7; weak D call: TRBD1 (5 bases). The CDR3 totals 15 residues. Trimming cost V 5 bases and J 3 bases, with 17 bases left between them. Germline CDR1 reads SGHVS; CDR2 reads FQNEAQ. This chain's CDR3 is CASSLTGEPVYEQYF. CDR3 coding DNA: TGTGCCAGCAGCCTAACAGGTGAACCCGTCTACGAGCAGTACTTC.

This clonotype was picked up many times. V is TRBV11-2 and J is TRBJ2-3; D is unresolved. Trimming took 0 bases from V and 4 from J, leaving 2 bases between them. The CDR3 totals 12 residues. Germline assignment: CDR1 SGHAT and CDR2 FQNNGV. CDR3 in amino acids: CASSLDADTQYF. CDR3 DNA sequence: TGTGCCAGCAGCTTAGATGCAGATACGCAGTATTTT. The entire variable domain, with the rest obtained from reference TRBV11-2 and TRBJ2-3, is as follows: EAGVAQSPRYKIIEKRQSVAFWCNPISGHATLYWYQQILGQGPKLLIQFQNNGVVDDSQLPKDRFSAERLKGVDSTLKIQPAKLEDSAVYLCASSLDADTQYFGPGTRLTVL.

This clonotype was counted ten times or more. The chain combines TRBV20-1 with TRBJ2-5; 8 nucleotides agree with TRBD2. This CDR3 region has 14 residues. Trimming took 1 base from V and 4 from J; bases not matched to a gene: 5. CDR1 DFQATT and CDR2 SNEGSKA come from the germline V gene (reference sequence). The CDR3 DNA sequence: TGCAGTGCTAGAGTGGCTAGCGGGCGAGAGACCCAGTACTTC. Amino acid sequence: CSARVASGRETQYF.

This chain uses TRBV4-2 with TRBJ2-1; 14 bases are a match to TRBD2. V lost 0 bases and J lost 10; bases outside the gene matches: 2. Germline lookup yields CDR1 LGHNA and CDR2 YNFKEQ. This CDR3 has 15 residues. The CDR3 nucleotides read TGTGCCAGCAGCCAAGAGGGACTAGCGGGAGTAGAGCAGTTCTTC. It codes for CASSQEGLAGVEQFF.

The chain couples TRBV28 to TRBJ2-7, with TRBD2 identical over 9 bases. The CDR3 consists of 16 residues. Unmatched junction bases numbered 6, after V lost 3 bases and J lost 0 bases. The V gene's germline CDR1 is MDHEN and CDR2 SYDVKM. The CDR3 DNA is TGTGCCAGCAGTTTGCTAGCGGGGATTATCTCCTACGAGCAGTACTTC. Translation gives CASSLLAGIISYEQYF.

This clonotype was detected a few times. CDR3 DNA: TGTGCCAGCAGTTTTGGGCAGGGGTCCACAGATACGCAGTATTTT. Protein sequence: CASSFGQGSTDTQYF. V usage is TRBV12-3 or TRBV12-4 and J usage is TRBJ2-3, with D maybe TRBD1 (6 bases). This CDR3 spans 15 amino acids. Between the trimmed V and J ends, which lost 3 bases and 2 bases, there was a span of 12 bases.

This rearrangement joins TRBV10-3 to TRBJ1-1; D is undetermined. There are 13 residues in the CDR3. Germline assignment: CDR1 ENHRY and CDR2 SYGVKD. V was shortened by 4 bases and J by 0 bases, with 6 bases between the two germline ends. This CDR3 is CAISVRMNTEAFF. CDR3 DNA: TGTGCCATCAGTGTAAGGATGAACACTGAAGCTTTCTTT.

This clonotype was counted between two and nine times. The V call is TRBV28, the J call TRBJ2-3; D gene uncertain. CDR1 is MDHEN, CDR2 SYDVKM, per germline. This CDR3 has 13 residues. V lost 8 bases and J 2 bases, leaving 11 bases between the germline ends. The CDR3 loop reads CASLPGDTDTQYF. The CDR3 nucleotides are TGTGCCAGCCTACCAGGAGACACAGATACGCAGTATTTT.

CDR3 nucleotides: TGTGCCACCAGCAGAGATTTACCGGGCAGGGCTAGCAATCAGCCCCAGCATTTT. Its translation is CATSRDLPGRASNQPQHF. V is TRBV15 and J is TRBJ1-5; D may be TRBD1 (5 bases). Trimming cost V 0 bases and J 0 bases, with 15 bases left between them. In germline, CDR1 is LNHNV, CDR2 YYDKDF (reference sequence). This CDR3 region has 18 residues.

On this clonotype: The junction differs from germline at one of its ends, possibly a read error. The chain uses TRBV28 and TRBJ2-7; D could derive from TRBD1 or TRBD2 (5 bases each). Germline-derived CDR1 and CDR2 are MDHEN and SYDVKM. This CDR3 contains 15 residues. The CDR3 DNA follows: TGTGCCAGCAGTTTAGTGGGGGTGCGCTCCTGCGAGCAGTACTTC. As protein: CASSLVGVRSCEQYF. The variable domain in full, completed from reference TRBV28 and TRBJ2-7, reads DVKVTQSSRYLVKRTGEKVFLECVQDMDHENMFWYRQDPGLGLRLIYFSYDVKMKEKGDIPEGYSVSREKKERFSLILESASTNQTSMYLCASSLVGVRSCEQYFGPGTRLTVT.